The 16 T cell receptor beta chains presented below share a single source sample, sequenced in a study of OX40 agonist ivuxolimab in advanced cancers. Profiled with immunoSEQ multiplex PCR; TCRdb holds only in-frame clones, not every one. The sample holds roughly 40,000 clones; about 81% are singletons and the top ten take 2.6%. Here the sequenced sample was CD4+ or CD8+ T cells sorted from blood, taken in a trial of the OX40 agonist ivuxolimab. The receptors come from an adult with an advanced solid tumor such as melanoma, head and neck, liver or kidney cancer.

The CDR3 coding sequence is TGTGCCAGCAGCTTTGTCGGGACGGACTATGGCTACACCTTC. It encodes CASSFVGTDYGYTF. The chain links TRBV9 to TRBJ1-2; D might be TRBD1 (5 bases). The CDR3 has 14 residues. V lost 4 bases to trimming and J lost 3 bases, with 13 bases between them. Germline V gene lookup returns CDR1 SGDLS and CDR2 YYNGEE.

The chain joins TRBV29-1 to TRBJ1-1, with TRBD1 as a possible D gene (6 bases). V was shortened by 7 bases and J by 2 bases, with 14 bases between the two germline ends. Per germline, CDR1 SQVTM and CDR2 ANQGSEA. This CDR3 is 13 amino acids long. CDR3 protein: CSASTGTNTEAFF. The CDR3 DNA reads as TGCAGCGCTTCGACAGGAACCAACACTGAAGCTTTCTTT.

The CDR3 reads CASSQGDDQPQHF. In DNA form, the CDR3 reads TGCGCCAGCAGTCAGGGGGATGACCAGCCCCAGCATTTT. This chain connects TRBV5-1 to TRBJ1-5; the match to TRBD1 covers 7 bases. J gave up 7 bases and V 5 bases, and 6 bases lay outside the gene matches. The CDR3 consists of 13 residues. Per germline, CDR1 SGHRS and CDR2 YFSETQ.

The chain links TRBV5-1 to TRBJ2-1; possible D gene TRBD1, 6 bases. This CDR3 spans 14 amino acids. Germline V gene lookup returns CDR1 SGHRS and CDR2 YFSETQ. V was cut by 5 bases and J by 3 bases, with 12 bases left in between. The CDR3 region has the DNA TGCGCCAGCAGAGTACAGGGAGACTACAATGAGCAGTTCTTC. This sequence encodes CASRVQGDYNEQFF.

The chain has TRBV2 and TRBJ2-7; 8 nucleotides line up with TRBD2. Germline CDR1 and CDR2: SNHLY and FYNNEI. This CDR3 contains 14 residues. After removal of 4 bases from V and 1 base from J, the junction contained 3 bases not matched to a gene. CDR3: CASSGLARSYEQYF. DNA of the CDR3: TGTGCCAGCAGTGGACTAGCGCGATCCTACGAGCAGTACTTC.

Regarding this clone: The sample holds other DNA sequences that translate to the same CDR3. The DNA of the CDR3 is TGTGCCAGCAGTGAATTCTCGGGGCAGGGGGTGGGTGGCTACACCTTC. Translating it yields CASSEFSGQGVGGYTF. V usage is TRBV6-1 and J usage is TRBJ1-2; 7 positions match TRBD1. Germline CDR1 reads MNHNS; CDR2 reads SASEGT. V shed 2 bases and J 7 bases; nucleotides not matched to a gene: 13. This CDR3 has 16 amino acids.

Concerning this clone: At one end the junction does not follow the germline gene, possibly because of a read error. The chain recombines TRBV4-2 with TRBJ2-2; maybe TRBD2 (6 bases). The CDR3 loop spans 15 amino acids. The V gene's germline CDR1 is LGHNA and CDR2 YNFKEQ. In DNA form, the CDR3 reads TGTGCCAGCAGTCAAGAAACTAGCTCCCACGGGGAGCTGTTTTTT. Its translation: CASSQETSSHGELFF.

This clone was seen once. This chain uses TRBV7-6 with TRBJ2-1; the D is unclear. The V end lost 0 bases, the J end lost 5 bases, and 5 bases lay between the germline ends. The CDR3 length is 13 residues. CDR1 SGHVS and CDR2 FNYEAQ come from the germline V gene. The CDR3 DNA sequence: TGTGCCAGCAGCTTAGCACTCCACAATGAGCAGTTCTTC. It codes for CASSLALHNEQFF.

This rearrangement joins TRBV7-3 to TRBJ2-2, with 11 bases matching TRBD2. Germline V CDR1 and CDR2: SGHTA, FQGTGA. The CDR3 covers 17 residues. Trimming took 5 bases from V and 7 from J; bases not matched to a gene: 12. The CDR3 reads CASSGSTSGMLNGELFF. The DNA for the CDR3 is TGTGCCAGCAGCGGCTCGACTAGCGGGATGCTCAACGGGGAGCTGTTTTTT.

The chain joins TRBV6-1 to TRBJ2-7, with a tentative D call TRBD2 (7 bases). CDR1 and CDR2 from the germline V gene are MNHNS and SASEGT. V shed 3 bases and J shed 4 bases, with 19 bases lying between them. The CDR3 has 16 residues. CDR3 nucleotides: TGTGCCAGCAGTGAGGGACCTCCTAGGGGGGGATACGAGCAGTACTTC. This sequence encodes CASSEGPPRGGYEQYF.

This clone was found once. This rearrangement joins TRBV7-9 to TRBJ1-1; D is ambiguous. The CDR3 totals 14 residues. The V end was cut by 5 bases, the J end by 4 bases, with 14 bases between. Germline values: CDR1 SEHNR, CDR2 FQNEAQ (reference sequence). In DNA form, the CDR3 reads TGTGCCAGCAGCCTGATGGATTCAGCCACTGAAGCTTTCTTT. Encoded protein: CASSLMDSATEAFF. The variable domain in full, with the rest retrieved from reference TRBV7-9 and TRBJ1-1, is DTGVSQNPRHKITKRGQNVTFRCDPISEHNRLYWYRQTLGQGPEFLTYFQNEAQLEKSRLLSDRFSAERPKGSFSTLEIQRTEQGDSAMYLCASSLMDSATEAFFGQGTRLTVV.

The chain employs TRBV10-1 and TRBJ2-1; 7 bases line up with TRBD2. V lost 9 bases to trimming and J lost 0 bases; unmatched junction nucleotides: 5. CDR3 length equals 14 residues. Germline CDR1 is WNHNN and CDR2 is SYGVQD (reference sequence). The CDR3 sequence is CARIGGSSYNEQFF. CDR3 nucleotides: TGCGCCAGGATCGGCGGGAGCTCCTACAATGAGCAGTTCTTC.

The gene calls are TRBV9 and TRBJ2-1; 13 bases are a match to TRBD2. V dropped 3 bases and J dropped 9; count of bases not matched to a gene: 6. CDR3 length: 15 residues. Germline lookup yields CDR1 SGDLS and CDR2 YYNGEE. The CDR3 coding sequence is TGTGCCAGCAGCGCGGGACTAGCGGGATCGGTTGAGCAGTTCTTC. This gives the protein CASSAGLAGSVEQFF.

The J gene is TRBJ2-1, the V gene TRBV7-2; tentatively, D is TRBD1 or TRBD2 (5 bases each). Germline V gene lookup returns CDR1 SGHTA and CDR2 FQGNSA. Deletions cut 5 bases from V and 0 bases from J, with 11 bases between. CDR3 size: 15 residues. The CDR3 DNA sequence: TGTGCCAGCAGCCCAGGGACGCGCTCCTACAATGAGCAGTTCTTC. Its translation: CASSPGTRSYNEQFF.

This sequence joins TRBV2 and TRBJ2-2; 14 bases agree with TRBD2. The V and J ends lost 6 bases and 4 bases, in that order; junction bases with no gene match: 4. CDR1 SNHLY and CDR2 FYNNEI come from the germline V gene. The CDR3 is 16 amino acids. The CDR3 DNA sequence: TGTGCCAGCAGGGCGACTAGCGGGAGGGGCACCGGGGAGCTGTTTTTT. Translating gives CASRATSGRGTGELFF. Together with reference TRBV2 and TRBJ2-2, the CDR3 gives the full variable domain: EPEVTQTPSHQVTQMGQEVILRCVPISNHLYFYWYRQILGQKVEFLVSFYNNEISEKSEIFDDQFSVERPDGSNFTLKIRSTKLEDSAMYFCASRATSGRGTGELFFGEGSRLTVL.

V is TRBV21-1 and J is TRBJ2-7. TRBV21-1 is annotated as a pseudogene. This CDR3 spans 16 amino acids. The DNA for the CDR3 is TGTGCCAGCAGCAAAGTGGGGGTTTTTCCCCCCTACGAGCAGTACTTC. It specifies CASSKVGVFPPYEQYF.